The present T cell receptor (beta chain) was sequenced within a study of blood T cell repertoires in COVID-19. Turning to the study itself: COVID-19 samples collected from the United States, Italy and Spain covered acute and convalescent phases. In each case, the material was cDNA or gDNA derived from T cells, B-cell-depleted T cells, or PBMCs.

The ends were cut back, 4 bases at V and 1 base at J, with 11 bases in the middle. From germline, CDR1 is ENHRY and CDR2 SYGVKD. This CDR3 region has 15 residues. Assay used: immunoSEQ multiplex PCR; TCRdb lists only in-frame clones, some missing. Counted here are some 240,000 clones, 82% occurring once; the ten biggest clones make up about 4.8%. Seattle-derived patients entered the study during active infection and were followed longitudinally. The V and J genes are TRBV10-3 and TRBJ1-5; unclear D gene. Material for sequencing was peripheral blood. The receptor comes from a woman in her 70s with COVID-19, enrolled during active disease. The CDR3 sequence is CAISAGGESNQPQHF. CDR3 DNA sequence: TGTGCCATCAGTGCGGGAGGCGAGAGCAATCAGCCCCAGCATTTT.